Given below is one TCR beta chain in context. The length of the CDR3 is 13 residues. Germline V lookup: CDR1 MNHEY, CDR2 SVGEGT. Trimming removed 0 bases from V and 11 bases from J, with 11 bases in between. The record originates from a study of T-cell memory formation after mild COVID-19. The 5'RACE method, run with constant-segment primers, produced TCR alpha and TCR beta cDNA libraries (carrying sample barcodes and UMIs). MiXCR was run by TCRdb on the 5' RACE reads, yielding one entry per CDR3 protein. This sample has around 340,000 distinct CDR3 sequences, with 10% to 15% found just once. The receptor was isolated from a man between 18 and 35 years old who had mild COVID-19 (a few samples of this study predate the infection). Cell type and time point are not known. The rearrangement uses TRBV6-2 or TRBV6-3 and TRBJ2-1; the D gene is possibly TRBD1 (5 bases). The sequenced material came from PBMCs or a T cell subset sorted from them (not recorded which). The CDR3 bases are TGTGCCAGCAGTTACTCGACAGCCGGCCAGCAGTTCTTC. Amino acids: CASSYSTAGQQFF.